The TCR beta chain described here comes from a study of CD8+ T cells in alopecia areata. General study points: Because one nonresponder was included, the link of baseline CD8+ expansion to response is considered uncertain. Normal scalp showed lower clonality than lesional scalp, especially alopecia totalis/universalis.

This CDR3 comprises 16 residues. V lost 1 base and J lost 4; bases outside the gene matches: 6. Germline CDR1 and CDR2: SGHTA and FQGNSA. cDNA serving as the sequencing template came from extracted, reverse transcribed RNA. Sequencing used immunoSEQ multiplex PCR; TCRdb keeps in-frame clones, though not all of them. This sample carries 200,000 to 250,000 clones, roughly 66% of them seen once, and the ten largest clones take roughly 1.2%. Sample treatment: oral pan-JAK inhibitor, 5-10 mg twice daily. Individuals with alopecia areata gave both lesional scalp punch biopsies and peripheral blood for collection. On this clone: Its specificity is not known.

V gene TRBV7-2 combines with J gene TRBJ2-3, with TRBD2 identical over 9 bases. The clonotype originates from a human donor with alopecia areata. The source material was CD4+ T cells sorted from blood, sampled around week 42, from a patient treated with tofacitinib. DNA for the CDR3: TGTGCCAGCAGCTTAGATCTGCGGGGGGGCGCAGATACGCAGTATTTT. Its translation: CASSLDLRGGADTQYF.